The following is a TCR beta chain sequence with its context. Its specificity is unknown. The length of the CDR3 is 14 residues. V lost 4 bases and J lost 3; bases outside the gene matches: 3. Germline CDR1 reads MDHEN; CDR2 reads SYDVKM. Treatment defined: oral pan-JAK inhibitor, 5-10 mg twice daily. As the sequencing template, cDNA was produced by extracting RNA and reverse transcribing it. Clones were sequenced by immunoSEQ multiplex PCR, and TCRdb holds only the in-frame ones, with some missing. The data show tens of thousands of clones, about 71% seen once. This specimen comes from a study of CD8+ T cells in alopecia areata. Study results and limitations: Scalp samples also contribute reads from the resident alphabeta T cells found in normal skin. In lesional scalp, particularly from alopecia totalis/universalis, clonality was higher than in normal scalp. Many expanded lesional clones persisted during tofacitinib (in both scalp and blood).

The source of this sequence is a human donor with alopecia areata. The sequenced sample was CD8+ T cells sorted from blood, obtained between weeks 44 and 45, from a patient treated with tofacitinib. The rearrangement uses TRBV28 and TRBJ1-5, with 7 bases aligning to TRBD1. The CDR3 reads CASSSGQANQPQHF. The CDR3 DNA is TGTGCCAGCAGTTCCGGACAGGCCAATCAGCCCCAGCATTTT. The complete variable domain, with remaining parts taken from reference TRBV28 and TRBJ1-5, reads DVKVTQSSRYLVKRTGEKVFLECVQDMDHENMFWYRQDPGLGLRLIYFSYDVKMKEKGDIPEGYSVSREKKERFSLILESASTNQTSMYLCASSSGQANQPQHFGDGTRLSIL.